This entry is about one TCR beta chain. The clone's antigen remains unknown. No much larger clone exists at a distance of one base, and base qualities are not known. These data originate in a study of blood T cell repertoires in COVID-19 (dated by TCRdb to about 2020). For the study in its entirety: The collaborator samples originated in the United States, Italy and Spain and spanned the acute and convalescent phases of COVID-19. Deeply sampled blood TCRbeta repertoires from subjects exposed to, actively infected with, or recovered from COVID-19 were included in the dataset. The material from the prospective study consisted of cDNA or gDNA derived from T cells, B-cell-depleted T cells, or PBMCs. A de-identified subject ID, COVID-19 status, age in years and sex were almost always included in the sample metadata. HLA class I and class II types, where available, came from metadata supplied by the sample provider rather than from assay-based typing. Samples were obtained from the ongoing ImmuneRACE study (first 160 participants) and from over a thousand subjects provided by 6 global collaborators. The repertoires were made available in a free public database intended to serve as a resource for research on the immune response to SARS-CoV-2.

Here is what the overall study found, with its caveats: The amount of clinical and demographic metadata varied by source and participant and was provided uncurated.

Participants in the prospective study were enrolled through a virtual design, were aged roughly 18 to 95 years, and lived in 20 to 30 United States geographic areas. In the prospective study, cohorts were assigned on the basis of participant-reported clinical history obtained from a screening survey and a study questionnaire. In the prospective study, mobile phlebotomists collected whole blood, serum and a nasopharyngeal or oropharyngeal swab from each participant. Participants in the prospective study had the option to provide additional blood draws and questionnaires over a 2-month period. Before DNA extraction, prospective study blood samples were shipped either frozen or at room temperature. TCRbeta CDR3 regions were amplified from genomic DNA using the immunoSEQ Assay, a bias-controlled multiplex PCR. The authors' pipeline ran thus. The number of nucleated cells in each sample was estimated from the amplification of reference gene primers within the assay. Sequence reads were collapsed and filtered to measure the absolute abundance of every unique TCRbeta CDR3 rearrangement. For each sample, productive Simpson clonality was calculated as the square root of Simpson's diversity index over productive rearrangements. Entries here come from immuneACCESS through TCRdb and include only in-frame sequences with V and J called. Some clones fail to appear in such tables; in the studies checked, an unresolved V gene covers under half of the shortfall, and the cause of the remainder is unknown. V, J and clone size reflect that table, while D and trimming were determined from the DNA. For this sample the table gives over 350,000 clones, of which roughly 88% were detected only once. Approximately 0.96% of the sample is held by the ten biggest clonotypes.

The sample consisted of PBMCs or T cells enriched from blood (not recorded which). This TCR was sampled from a woman aged 25 to 39 with acute COVID-19.

The CDR3 sequence is CSGEGGRVAGANVLTF. Read as DNA, the sequence is TGCAGCGGGGAAGGTGGGAGGGTAGCTGGGGCCAACGTCCTGACTTTC. The V and J segments used are TRBV29-1 and TRBJ2-6, and TRBD2 matches 7 of the central bases. Taken from cysteine to phenylalanine, the CDR3 has 16 residues. Only CDR3 DNA is held: 48 bases, read in frame from base 1. The CDR1 and CDR2 encoded by the germline V gene are SQVTM and ANQGSEA. V is pruned by 7 bases and J by 2 bases, leaving 11 bases of the junction without a gene match.